This entry features one T cell receptor beta chain sequence. Its antigen remains unidentified. The record originates from a study of read filtering for tumor transcriptome and immune sequencing. General observations from the study: In IR-seq, single-read clonotypes were 75% to 90% of clonotypes but approximately 4% of reads.

From about 400 ng of RNA, a library with molecular barcoded alpha/delta and beta/gamma adaptors was made. One entry per CDR3 protein results from TCRdb running MiXCR on the reads. The profile shows 75,000 to 95,000 distinct CDR3 sequences, around a fifth of them singletons. Trimming removed 2 bases from V and 4 bases from J; junction bases left unmatched: 4. There are 15 residues in the CDR3. Germline CDR1 is MNHEY and CDR2 is SMNVEV (reference sequence). The sequenced sample consisted of a population of CD138-negative cells sorted from bone marrow. The sequence derives from a donor at least 40 years old with multiple myeloma. The chain has TRBV27 and TRBJ2-2, with TRBD2 matching over 7 bases. The CDR3 protein is CASSLGGRVTGELFF. CDR3 DNA: TGTGCCAGCAGTTTAGGAGGGAGGGTCACCGGGGAGCTGTTTTTT.